Presented here are 21 T cell receptor beta chains from one specimen sequenced in a study of CXCR3-negative and CXCR3-positive naive CD8 T cells. In preparing the TRB cDNA libraries, 5' RACE with UMI labels was used. Following a re-call of the 5' RACE reads, TCRdb has one entry per CDR3 protein and lacks DNA. In total, the table holds several thousand distinct CDR3 sequences. The sample comprised naive CXCR3- CD8+ T cells from blood. Subset noted: CD45RO-CCR7+CD27+CD95- naive CD8+ T cells lacking CXCR3 (TNR3-). These receptors all come from a human donor in good health. Some clones in this sample may be carry-over from other donors' samples.

The CDR3 spells CASSYDPGGSETQYF. The V and J genes are TRBV6-5 and TRBJ2-5; checking the TCRdb D call of TRBD2 is not possible without DNA. Germline V lookup: CDR1 MNHEY, CDR2 SVGAGI. The CDR3 has 15 amino acids.

The V call is TRBV2, the J call TRBJ2-7. In germline, CDR1 is SNHLY, CDR2 FYNNEI. CDR3 length: 12 residues. This CDR3 is CASIEGNYEQYF.

This clonotype is labeled medium-sized (0.01 to 0.1%) based on frequency. Here the CDR3 reads CATLDRGPAEAFF. J is TRBJ1-1 and V is TRBV13; TCRdb gives TRBD1 as the D gene, but with no DNA this cannot be confirmed. The germline gives CDR1 PRHDT, CDR2 FYEKMQ (reference sequence). The CDR3 length is 13 residues.

Judged by frequency, this clonotype is medium-sized. The chain uses TRBV24-1 and TRBJ2-1; lacking DNA, the TRBD2 call made by TCRdb goes unchecked. The CDR3 runs to 14 residues. In germline, CDR1 is KGHDR, CDR2 SFDVKD. This CDR3 reads CATAGTSGYNEQFF.

The gene calls are TRBV7-3 and TRBJ2-1; TCRdb's D call of TRBD1 is untestable without DNA. Germline lookup yields CDR1 SGHTA and CDR2 FQGTGA. The CDR3 runs to 15 residues. CDR3 sequence reads: CASSLGQGVADEQFF.

The chain carries TRBV11-2 and TRBJ2-7; the D call of TRBD1 rests on TCRdb alone, since no DNA is present to check it. The CDR3 runs to 14 residues. Germline CDR1 is SGHAT and CDR2 is FQNNGV. CDR3 region: CASSLVTGIHEQYF.

This clonotype is labeled medium-sized based on frequency. This CDR3 reads CASSPSSGGVGSTDTQYF. This rearrangement joins TRBV18 to TRBJ2-3; without DNA, the TCRdb call of TRBD1 cannot be checked. This CDR3 has 18 amino acids. Germline-derived CDR1 and CDR2 are KGHSH and LQKENI.

CDR3 sequence reads: CASSSGLAGAIYEQYF. This chain joins TRBV28 and TRBJ2-7; there is no DNA to check the TCRdb D call of TRBD2. CDR3 length: 16 residues. Germline V gene lookup returns CDR1 MDHEN and CDR2 SYDVKM.

Measured by frequency, this clonotype is medium-sized. The gene calls are TRBV29-1 and TRBJ2-1; no DNA is available, so the TRBD2 call from TCRdb remains unchecked. The CDR3 spans 17 residues. Germline V lookup: CDR1 SQVTM, CDR2 ANQGSEA. CDR3 sequence: CSVHGLASGSPYNEQFF.

This clonotype registers medium-sized by frequency. The CDR3 sequence: CASSSGTRTYEQYF. The chain carries TRBV7-9 and TRBJ2-7; TCRdb reports TRBD1, a call that lacks DNA to check it against. Germline lookup yields CDR1 SEHNR and CDR2 FQNEAQ (reference sequence). The CDR3 is made up of 14 amino acids.

CDR3 sequence reads: CASSRGTSGRANEQFF. The rearrangement joins TRBV4-1 to TRBJ2-1; no DNA is available, so the TRBD2 call from TCRdb remains unchecked. Germline CDR1 MGHRA, CDR2 YSYEKL. The CDR3 loop spans 16 amino acids.

This clonotype is medium-sized by frequency. V gene TRBV28 combines with J gene TRBJ2-1; TCRdb proposes TRBD2, but this gene call is untestable without DNA. The CDR3 has 15 amino acids. Per germline, CDR1 MDHEN and CDR2 SYDVKM. This CDR3 is CASSHIREGYNEQFF.

This clonotype is deemed medium-sized by its frequency. The CDR3 reads CASSPDGSQETQYF. The chain employs TRBV7-9 and TRBJ2-5. The CDR3 totals 14 residues. Per the germline V gene, CDR1 is SEHNR and CDR2 is FQNEAQ (reference sequence).

The CDR3 sequence is CASSISGTGTNEQFF. This chain links TRBV13 with TRBJ2-1; as DNA is missing, the TRBD1 call by TCRdb cannot be tested. CDR1 is PRHDT and CDR2 is FYEKMQ in the germline V gene (reference sequence). The CDR3 totals 15 residues.

This clonotype is classed as medium-sized by frequency. This sequence joins TRBV5-1 and TRBJ2-1. The CDR3 extends over 15 amino acids. Germline V gives CDR1 SGHRS, CDR2 YFSETQ. CDR3 sequence reads: CASSLPGSSYNEQFF.

The V call is TRBV5-6, the J call TRBJ1-1. CDR3 length: 13 residues. Looked up from germline, CDR1 is SGHDT and CDR2 is YYEEEE. CDR3 sequence reads: CASSLPVNTEAFF.

The chain couples TRBV5-1 to TRBJ2-4; TCRdb designates TRBD2, a call that cannot be tested without DNA. In germline, CDR1 is SGHRS, CDR2 YFSETQ. The CDR3 has 17 amino acids. The CDR3 reads CASSWGLAGEAKNIQYF.

Judged by frequency, this clonotype is medium-sized (0.01 to 0.1%). The chain has TRBV5-5 and TRBJ2-5; TCRdb proposes TRBD1, but this gene call is untestable without DNA. Germline loops: CDR1 SGHKS, CDR2 YYEKEE (reference sequence). The CDR3 sequence is 13 residues long. CDR3 protein: CASSTTGEETQYF.

The V gene is TRBV27, the J gene TRBJ2-3; TCRdb outputs TRBD2, but without DNA this stays unchecked. This CDR3 has 15 residues. Germline-derived CDR1 and CDR2 are MNHEY and SMNVEV (reference sequence). CDR3 residues: CASSLRIAVADTQYF.

This clonotype is classed as medium-sized (0.01 to 0.1%) by frequency. CDR3 sequence: CSVEDYNEQFF. The genes are TRBV29-1 and TRBJ2-1. This CDR3 is 11 amino acids long. The germline CDR1 and CDR2 sequences are SQVTM and ANQGSEA.

This clonotype is deemed medium-sized by its frequency. The chain employs TRBV6-6 and TRBJ2-2; TCRdb's D call of TRBD2 is untestable without DNA. CDR3 length equals 16 residues. Germline V gene lookup returns CDR1 MNHNY and CDR2 SVGAGI (reference sequence). CDR3 amino acids: CASSSRLAENTGELFF.